This is a list of T cell receptor beta chains from one sample in a study of T cell responses to AZD1222 COVID-19 vaccine. Data came from immunoSEQ multiplex PCR; TCRdb stores just in-frame clones and leaves some out. The sample gives some 170,000 clones, around nine tenths of which show up once; 2% to 3% is in the top ten. Sample: peripheral blood, taken on day 0 of AZD1222 vaccination. These receptors originate from an adult in good health. CDR3s include the opening cysteine and the closing phenylalanine or tryptophan. D genes are given only for firm matches. Not every row has a clone size; where given, it reads once, few, many or a size class.

V,D,size,J,CDR3,DNA
TRBV5-1,.,few,TRBJ1-1,CASREASMNTEAFF,TGCGCCAGCAGAGAAGCCAGCATGAACACTGAAGCTTTCTTT
TRBV5-6,.,.,TRBJ2-3,CASSPGPPRGSTDTQYF,TGTGCCAGCAGCCCGGGACCCCCAAGAGGGAGCACAGATACGCAGTATTTT
TRBV19,TRBD1,.,TRBJ2-3,CASSKNNRDSTQYF,TGTGCCAGTAGTAAGAATAACCGGGACAGTACGCAGTATTTT
TRBV3-1/TRBV3-2,.,.,TRBJ1-5,CASSPDRILGGSNQPQHF,TGTGCCAGCAGCCCTGACAGGATCTTAGGCGGTAGCAATCAGCCCCAGCATTTT
TRBV6-5,.,.,TRBJ1-1,CASSQGRNTEAFF,TGTGCCAGCAGCCAGGGACGGAACACTGAAGCTTTCTTT
TRBV30,.,.,TRBJ2-7,CAWSAPGLSSIYF,TGTGCCTGGAGTGCCCCGGGACTCAGCAGCATATACTTC
TRBV5-1,TRBD2,.,TRBJ2-1,CASSLGAGGRGPINEQFF,TGCGCCAGCAGCTTGGGAGCGGGCGGGAGGGGACCGATCAATGAGCAGTTCTTC
TRBV2,TRBD1,.,TRBJ1-5,CASSPGQGLQPQHF,TGTGCCAGCAGTCCGGGACAGGGCTTACAGCCCCAGCATTTT
TRBV27,TRBD1,.,TRBJ2-2,CASTFLMTGNTAGELFF,TGTGCCAGCACCTTTTTAATGACAGGGAATACGGCCGGGGAGCTGTTTTTT
TRBV18,TRBD1,.,TRBJ1-2,CASSPRQGDNYGYTF,TGTGCCAGCTCACCGAGACAGGGCGATAACTATGGCTACACCTTC
TRBV7-2,TRBD2,once,TRBJ2-5,CASSLNGPAGWETQYF,TGTGCCAGCAGCTTAAACGGACCAGCGGGATGGGAGACCCAGTACTTC
TRBV19,TRBD1,.,TRBJ1-1,CASSIINPPQGGQAFF,TGTGCCAGTAGTATAATCAACCCGCCGCAGGGGGGGCAAGCTTTCTTT
TRBV5-4,TRBD2,.,TRBJ2-1,CASSLVGGSYRPYNEQFF,TGTGCCAGCAGCTTGGTGGGGGGGAGTTACCGTCCCTACAATGAGCAGTTCTTC
TRBV19,TRBD2,.,TRBJ2-1,CASSIDAPGLAGREQFF,TGTGCCAGTAGTATAGATGCTCCGGGACTAGCGGGAAGGGAGCAGTTCTTC
TRBV29-1,.,once,TRBJ2-7,CSVEGLATSYEQYF,TGCAGCGTTGAAGGGCTAGCGACCTCCTACGAGCAGTACTTC
TRBV30,.,.,TRBJ2-1,CAWSVDSISYNEQFF,TGTGCCTGGAGTGTGGACAGCATCTCCTACAATGAGCAGTTCTTC
TRBV19,.,.,TRBJ2-1,CASSNVWQLSSYNEQFF,TGTGCCAGTAGTAACGTTTGGCAGCTGAGCTCCTACAATGAGCAGTTCTTC
TRBV4-2,.,.,TRBJ1-4,CASSQDDRRATNEKLFF,TGTGCCAGCAGCCAAGACGACAGGAGAGCAACTAATGAAAAACTGTTTTTT
TRBV6-6,.,.,TRBJ1-1,CASSYSAMTVTEAFF,TGTGCCAGCAGTTACTCTGCCATGACGGTCACTGAAGCTTTCTTT
TRBV4-1,.,.,TRBJ1-6,CASSQGSRTSYNSPLHF,TGCGCCAGCAGCCAAGGCTCGCGGACCTCCTATAATTCACCCCTCCACTTT
TRBV7-9,.,few,TRBJ1-1,CASSLGQTNTEAFF,TGTGCCAGCAGCTTAGGACAGACGAACACTGAAGCTTTCTTT
TRBV18,.,.,TRBJ1-4,CASSPPLATNEKLFF,TGTGCCAGCTCACCTCCCTTAGCAACTAATGAAAAACTGTTTTTT
TRBV6-5,.,.,TRBJ1-4,CASSYSNSHDEKLFF,TGTGCCAGCAGTTACTCCAATTCCCACGATGAAAAACTGTTTTTT
TRBV6-6,.,once,TRBJ1-6,CASSPRTTSYNSPLHF,TGTGCCAGCAGTCCCAGGACCACCTCCTATAATTCACCCCTCCACTTT
TRBV16,.,.,TRBJ1-1,CASSQLQTPLSVWTEAFF,TGTGCCAGCAGCCAACTCCAAACACCTCTCTCCGTATGGACTGAAGCTTTCTTT
TRBV6-5,TRBD1,.,TRBJ1-6,CASSYYGTGGNSPLHF,TGTGCCAGCAGTTACTACGGGACAGGTGGAAATTCACCCCTCCACTTT
TRBV6-5,.,.,TRBJ1-2,CASIGPNYGYTF,TGTGCCAGTATAGGTCCTAACTATGGCTACACCTTC
TRBV19,.,once,TRBJ1-1,CASSIWGLNTEAFF,TGTGCCAGCTCCATCTGGGGATTGAACACTGAAGCTTTCTTT
TRBV30,TRBD1,.,TRBJ1-1,CAWTASGGQQAFF,TGTGCCTGGACCGCCTCGGGGGGACAGCAAGCTTTCTTT
TRBV5-1,TRBD2,.,TRBJ2-7,CASSSSRLANEQYF,TGCGCCAGCAGCTCCTCTAGACTAGCCAACGAGCAGTACTTC
TRBV5-1,.,.,TRBJ2-5,CASSFQRRDQETQYF,TGCGCCAGCAGCTTCCAGCGGAGAGACCAAGAGACCCAGTACTTC
TRBV29-1,.,once,TRBJ1-2,CSVGGGQIGYTF,TGCAGCGTTGGTGGTGGACAGATCGGCTACACCTTC
TRBV6-5,TRBD1,.,TRBJ1-6,CASSQGAYNSPLHF,TGTGCCAGCAGTCAGGGGGCCTATAATTCACCCCTCCACTTT
TRBV18,TRBD1,.,TRBJ1-4,CASSSDRREKLFF,TGTGCCAGCTCATCGGACAGGCGAGAAAAACTGTTTTTT
TRBV18,TRBD1,.,TRBJ1-1,CASSPQGEGTEAFF,TGTGCCAGCTCACCCCAGGGGGAAGGTACTGAAGCTTTCTTT
TRBV27,TRBD2,.,TRBJ2-1,CASSSGTSSYNEQFF,TGTGCCAGCAGTTCCGGGACTAGCTCCTACAATGAGCAGTTCTTC
TRBV30,.,.,TRBJ2-2,CAWGQGGGTGELFF,TGTGCCTGGGGTCAGGGAGGGGGAACCGGGGAGCTGTTTTTT
TRBV6-5,TRBD2,.,TRBJ2-7,CASLLAGAYEQYF,TGTGCCAGCCTACTAGCGGGAGCCTACGAGCAGTACTTC
TRBV6-1,.,.,TRBJ1-1,CASREREGGRGARAFF,TGTGCCAGCAGAGAAAGAGAAGGGGGGCGAGGGGCCCGAGCTTTCTTT
TRBV19,.,.,TRBJ2-1,CASKEGYVYNEQFF,TGTGCCAGTAAGGAGGGCTATGTGTACAATGAGCAGTTCTTC
TRBV2,.,few,TRBJ2-7,CASRGGPYEQYF,TGTGCCAGCAGAGGGGGACCCTACGAGCAGTACTTC
TRBV19,.,once,TRBJ1-1,CASEAGRMNTEAFF,TGTGCCAGTGAAGCGGGACGGATGAACACTGAAGCTTTCTTT
TRBV12-3/TRBV12-4,TRBD1,.,TRBJ1-4,CATRGPNEKLFF,TGTGCCACAAGGGGGCCTAATGAAAAACTGTTTTTT
TRBV28,.,.,TRBJ1-1,CASSTSPPNTEAFF,TGTGCCAGCAGTACCTCGCCCCCAAACACTGAAGCTTTCTTT
TRBV7-9,TRBD2,once,TRBJ2-3,CASSPGGRQGYTQYF,TGTGCCAGCAGCCCGGGGGGGCGTCAGGGGTATACGCAGTATTTT
TRBV19,.,.,TRBJ1-5,CASSTTNTGYSNQPQHF,TGTGCCAGTAGTACAACGAATACAGGTTATAGCAATCAGCCCCAGCATTTT
TRBV5-1,.,once,TRBJ1-1,CASSITTGPEAFF,TGCGCCAGCAGCATCACAACAGGGCCTGAAGCTTTCTTT
TRBV29-1,.,.,TRBJ1-1,CSVGGGNTEAFF,TGCAGCGTTGGGGGTGGGAACACTGAAGCTTTCTTT
TRBV4-1,TRBD2,.,TRBJ2-7,CASSQVAGVYEQYF,TGCGCCAGCAGCCAAGTGGCGGGGGTCTACGAGCAGTACTTC
TRBV12-3/TRBV12-4,.,.,TRBJ2-1,CASSLGSAGEQFF,TGTGCCAGCAGTTTAGGGAGTGCTGGTGAGCAGTTCTTC
TRBV5-1,.,.,TRBJ2-7,CASSKGGTVRGDEQYF,TGCGCCAGCAGCAAGGGCGGGACCGTGAGGGGCGACGAGCAGTACTTC